This TCR beta chain was captured in a study of T cell responses to AZD1222 COVID-19 vaccine. Study-wide background: Analyses pooled second doses at about 4 or about 12 weeks.

Clones were sequenced by immunoSEQ multiplex PCR, and TCRdb holds only the in-frame ones, with some missing. The sample lists 60,000 to 75,000 clones; about 85% were seen once. Concerning this clone itself: No antigen is known for it.

The V end was cut by 7 bases, the J end by 6 bases, with 16 bases between. The CDR3 runs to 13 residues. Germline CDR1 and CDR2: PRHDT and FYEKMQ (reference sequence). Study-wide results and caveats: At baseline, seropositivity was found in only a handful of AZD1222 recipients.

The chain employs TRBV13 and TRBJ2-7, with D tentatively TRBD1 (5 bases). This sequence originates from an adult in good health. Sequenced here: peripheral blood, sampled on day 0 of AZD1222 vaccination. The CDR3 region has the DNA TGTGCCAGCACCCCCTTACAGGCTCCCGAGCAGTACTTC. It encodes CASTPLQAPEQYF.